The present T cell receptor beta chain was sequenced within a study of Ad26.COV2.S vaccination and SARS-CoV-2 variants. Looking at the study overall: Ad26.COV2.S, an intramuscular injection, was given once or twice 56 days apart.

Details on this clone: Its target is unknown.

Documented treatment: around 19 received Ad26.COV2.S at low or high dose, single or two shots; 5 received placebo; per-sample allocation not given. Sampling was performed 63 days after the first vaccine or placebo injection. Here immunoSEQ multiplex PCR was the method, and the copy in TCRdb shows in-frame clones only, minus some. The table records more than 300,000 clones, about 86% of them present only once. Study outcomes and limitations: Possibly, TCR breadth and depth analyses underestimated total T cell responses.

This sequence was found in a person between 18 and 65 years old who received the Ad26.COV2.S COVID-19 vaccine or a placebo. Sequencing used peripheral blood, obtained in a trial of Ad26.COV2.S vaccine versus placebo.

This CDR3 reads CASSYLSGAGAGELFF. CDR3 nucleotide sequence: TGTGCCAGCAGCTACCTGTCGGGGGCCGGAGCCGGGGAGCTGTTTTTT. The chain has TRBV5-6 and TRBJ2-2, with D perhaps being TRBD1 or TRBD2 (6 bases each). The CDR3 sequence is 16 residues long. The germline V gene encodes CDR1 SGHDT and CDR2 YYEEEE. V gave up 3 bases and J gave up 6 bases, with 18 bases separating them. Using reference TRBV5-6 and TRBJ2-2 for the parts outside the CDR3, the full variable domain is DAGVTQSPTHLIKTRGQQVTLRCSPKSGHDTVSWYQQALGQGPQFIFQYYEEEERQRGNFPDRFSGHQFPNYSSELNVNALLLGDSALYLCASSYLSGAGAGELFFGEGSRLTVL.